Listed here are 29 T cell receptor beta chains from one sample, sequenced in a study of identical twins. From the 5' RACE reads, TCRdb called clonotypes with MiXCR, one entry per CDR3 protein. The sample holds some 710,000 distinct CDR3 sequences; 5.5% to 7.5% are singletons and the top ten take around 1.9%. The source material was naive T cells sorted from blood. All receptors derive from a young man in good health.

This clonotype has a count of ten or more. The chain combines TRBV12-3 or TRBV12-4 with TRBJ1-2; no reliable D call. V dropped 5 bases and J dropped 2 bases, with 9 bases sitting between them. The CDR3 extends over 13 amino acids. The CDR3 sequence is CASSRTVNYGYTF. The CDR3 nucleotides read TGTGCCAGCAGTCGGACGGTGAACTATGGCTACACCTTC.

This clonotype was recorded at least ten times. The rearrangement joins TRBV5-1 to TRBJ2-7; 7 positions match TRBD1. V shed 0 bases, J shed 2 bases, and the junction held 5 bases outside the gene matches. The V gene's germline CDR1 is SGHRS and CDR2 YFSETQ. The CDR3 sequence is 15 residues long. The CDR3 region has the DNA TGCGCCAGCAGCTTGGGGACAGGATTAGCCTACGAGCAGTACGTC. This encodes CASSLGTGLAYEQYV.

This clonotype was counted ten times or more. The chain couples TRBV28 to TRBJ2-2; D unresolved. This CDR3 has 12 amino acids. Germline lookup yields CDR1 MDHEN and CDR2 SYDVKM. V was cut by 7 bases and J by 5 bases, with 8 bases left in between. CDR3 nucleotides: TGTGCCAGCAATTACGGGACCGGGGAGCTGTTTTTT. Protein product: CASNYGTGELFF.

This clonotype came up many times. J is TRBJ2-1 and V is TRBV7-2; 10 nucleotides line up with TRBD2. CDR1 and CDR2 from the germline V gene are SGHTA and FQGNSA. The CDR3 is 21 amino acids. J was trimmed by 3 bases and V by 3 bases; bases with no gene match: 20. DNA of the CDR3: TGTGCCAGCAGCTTGCGTCCGGGACTAGCGTCAGAGAGGGAGTTCTACAATGAGCAGTTCTTC. This translates into CASSLRPGLASEREFYNEQFF.

This CDR3 reads CSARDGLRSYEQYF. CDR3 DNA: TGCAGTGCTAGAGACGGACTCCGCTCCTACGAGCAGTACTTC. The chain uses TRBV20-1 and TRBJ2-7, with D tentatively TRBD2 (5 bases). The V end lost 0 bases, the J end lost 0 bases, and 9 bases lay between the germline ends. The CDR3 is 14 residues long. Looked up from germline, CDR1 is DFQATT and CDR2 is SNEGSKA (reference sequence).

In this sample, this clonotype turned up many times. This chain connects TRBV5-1 to TRBJ2-1; TRBD2 might be the D (5 bases). The CDR3 spans 13 residues. V was cut by 1 base and J by 7 bases, with 9 bases left in between. Germline V gene sequence: CDR1 SGHRS, CDR2 YFSETQ. The CDR3 sequence: CASSLRTENEQFF. CDR3 bases: TGCGCCAGCAGCTTGAGGACTGAGAATGAGCAGTTCTTC. Variable domain in full (rest from reference TRBV5-1 and TRBJ2-1): KAGVTQTPRYLIKTRGQQVTLSCSPISGHRSVSWYQQTPGQGLQFLFEYFSETQRNKGNFPGRFSGRQFSNSRSEMNVSTLELGDSALYLCASSLRTENEQFFGPGTRLTVL.

J is TRBJ2-1 and V is TRBV5-6, with 9 bases matching TRBD2. There are 18 residues in the CDR3. The germline V gene encodes CDR1 SGHDT and CDR2 YYEEEE. Losses at the gene ends were 5 bases for V and 3 bases for J; bases not matched to a gene: 15. The CDR3 DNA follows: TGTGCCAGCAGACCCGGGACAGCCGGACTAGCGAACTACAATGAGCAGTTCTTC. Translation gives CASRPGTAGLANYNEQFF. Complete variable domain (other parts from reference TRBV5-6 and TRBJ2-1): DAGVTQSPTHLIKTRGQQVTLRCSPKSGHDTVSWYQQALGQGPQFIFQYYEEEERQRGNFPDRFSGHQFPNYSSELNVNALLLGDSALYLCASRPGTAGLANYNEQFFGPGTRLTVL.

This clonotype was counted many times. The DNA of the CDR3 is TGTGCCAGCAGTGGAGTTGAAGGGTATAGCAATCAGCCCCAGCATTTT. Translation gives CASSGVEGYSNQPQHF. The chain recombines TRBV25-1 with TRBJ1-5; D gene unclear. The CDR3 totals 16 residues. V dropped 4 bases and J dropped 0 bases, with 13 bases sitting between them. Germline V gene lookup returns CDR1 MGHDK and CDR2 SYGVNS.

This clonotype was seen many times. This rearrangement joins TRBV12-3 or TRBV12-4 to TRBJ1-5; D remains ambiguous. The length of the CDR3 is 14 residues. V was clipped by 3 bases and J by 4 bases, with 10 bases between them. The CDR3 region has the DNA TGTGCCAGCAGTTTGGGCCAGACTAATCAGCCCCAGCATTTT. Translated: CASSLGQTNQPQHF.

V usage is TRBV28 and J usage is TRBJ2-7; tentatively, D is TRBD1 (7 bases). Trimming left V 4 bases short and J 3 bases short, with 25 bases between. This CDR3 comprises 18 residues. Germline lookup yields CDR1 MDHEN and CDR2 SYDVKM. CDR3 region: CASSSGGGTSYGFYEQYF. The CDR3 region has the DNA TGTGCCAGCAGTTCAGGGGGAGGAACCTCCTACGGCTTCTACGAGCAGTACTTC.

The genes are TRBV4-1 and TRBJ1-1; D might be TRBD1 (6 bases). V lost 3 bases to trimming and J lost 5 bases, with 16 bases between them. The germline V gene has CDR1 MGHRA and CDR2 YSYEKL. CDR3 length equals 15 residues. CDR3 in amino acids: CASSHSQGSSTEAFF. CDR3 sequence (DNA): TGCGCCAGCAGCCACTCTCAGGGGAGCTCAACTGAAGCTTTCTTT.

This clonotype was found many times. The V gene is TRBV24-1, the J gene TRBJ2-1, with a weak D call TRBD1 (6 bases). V was pared by 1 base and J by 7 bases, with 16 bases between. The CDR3 spans 16 residues. CDR1 KGHDR and CDR2 SFDVKD come from the germline V gene. CDR3 residues: CATSDFKREGVNEQFF. The CDR3 nucleotides read TGTGCCACCAGTGATTTTAAGAGAGAGGGGGTGAATGAGCAGTTCTTC.

There are many counts of this clonotype. This rearrangement joins TRBV29-1 to TRBJ2-3; D gene unclear. Trimming removed 1 base at V and 7 bases at J, with 6 bases between. The CDR3 sequence is 11 residues long. The germline CDR1 and CDR2 sequences are SQVTM and ANQGSEA. In DNA, the CDR3 is TGCAGCGTTGAAGTCGCCCATACGCAGTATTTT. Translation gives CSVEVAHTQYF.

The chain uses TRBV24-1 and TRBJ2-5; D not certain. The germline V gene has CDR1 KGHDR and CDR2 SFDVKD. The CDR3 length is 19 residues. V was pared by 4 bases and J by 0 bases, with 23 bases between. CDR3 amino acids: CATSDHPLARTEYQETQYF. As DNA, the CDR3 is TGTGCCACCAGTGACCACCCCTTGGCCAGGACCGAGTACCAAGAGACCCAGTACTTC.

This clonotype was counted at least ten times. This chain uses TRBV5-1 with TRBJ2-1, with D possibly being TRBD2 (5 bases). The V gene's germline CDR1 is SGHRS and CDR2 YFSETQ. The CDR3 totals 18 residues. Trimming left V 4 bases short and J 0 bases short, with 20 bases between. CDR3 sequence reads: CASSPLYSLGSSYNEQFF. The CDR3 bases are TGCGCCAGCAGCCCGCTATATTCACTGGGGAGCTCCTACAATGAGCAGTTCTTC. Full variable domain (outside the CDR3, taken from reference TRBV5-1 and TRBJ2-1): KAGVTQTPRYLIKTRGQQVTLSCSPISGHRSVSWYQQTPGQGLQFLFEYFSETQRNKGNFPGRFSGRQFSNSRSEMNVSTLELGDSALYLCASSPLYSLGSSYNEQFFGPGTRLTVL.

This clonotype was found many times. The chain has TRBV12-3 or TRBV12-4 and TRBJ2-2; D unresolved. Trimming stripped 7 bases from V and 1 base from J, with 7 bases between. This CDR3 spans 13 amino acids. Written as DNA, the CDR3 is TGTGCCAGCATGGGCCTGAACACCGGGGAGCTGTTTTTT. Translated, it gives CASMGLNTGELFF.

This clonotype was found many times. V and J are TRBV20-1 and TRBJ2-5; 7 nucleotides match TRBD1. V trimming: 5 bases; J trimming: 6 bases; junction bases outside the gene matches: 9. In germline, CDR1 is DFQATT, CDR2 SNEGSKA (reference sequence). The CDR3 totals 13 residues. The CDR3 loop reads CSADIRGMKTQYF. In DNA form, the CDR3 reads TGCAGTGCTGACATCAGGGGGATGAAGACCCAGTACTTC.

This clonotype occurred a few times. This chain uses TRBV20-1 with TRBJ1-5, with D possibly matching TRBD1 (6 bases). The CDR3 loop spans 16 amino acids. CDR1 is DFQATT, CDR2 SNEGSKA, per germline (reference sequence). V lost 0 bases and J 6 bases, leaving 18 bases between the germline ends. In DNA form, the CDR3 reads TGCAGTGCTAGAGAGAAGATAAGGAGGGGGGTTCAGCCCCAGCATTTT. Its translation is CSAREKIRRGVQPQHF.

Turning to this clonotype: Since a much larger clone is just one base distant, this may be a read error. This sequence joins TRBV5-1 and TRBJ2-1; TRBD2 matches at 10 bases. The J call is uncertain, as TRBJ2-7 better fits the DNA end. This CDR3 has 17 residues. CDR1 is SGHRS, CDR2 YFSETQ, per germline. CDR3 sequence: CASSSYLIAGGYNEQYF. DNA of the CDR3: TGCGCCAGCAGCTCCTACCTGATAGCGGGAGGCTACAATGAGCAGTACTTC.

This clonotype was recorded a few times. The V gene is TRBV10-3, the J gene TRBJ2-7, with D maybe TRBD2 (5 bases). This CDR3 comprises 15 residues. Trimming removed 3 bases from V and 5 bases from J, with 17 bases in between. The germline V gene encodes CDR1 ENHRY and CDR2 SYGVKD. CDR3 in amino acids: CAISDPRGLSNEQYV. The CDR3 DNA is TGTGCCATCAGTGATCCCCGCGGGTTAAGTAACGAGCAGTACGTC.

This clonotype came up many times. The V call is TRBV7-7, the J call TRBJ2-2; 7 bases are a match to TRBD2. Trimming removed 1 base from V and 3 bases from J; junction bases left unmatched: 5. The CDR3 consists of 16 residues. Germline values: CDR1 SSHAT, CDR2 FNYEAQ (reference sequence). The CDR3 here is CASSLVPRGDTGELFF. CDR3 sequence (DNA): TGTGCCAGCAGCTTAGTTCCCCGGGGGGACACCGGGGAGCTGTTTTTT.

This clonotype was seen at least ten times. This sequence joins TRBV5-1 and TRBJ2-2; D uncertain. This CDR3 is 17 amino acids long. CDR1 and CDR2 (germline): SGHRS, YFSETQ. V was pared by 4 bases and J by 1 base, with 17 bases between. CDR3: CASSLNAPGLNTGELFF. In DNA, the CDR3 is TGCGCCAGCAGCCTCAACGCCCCGGGTCTGAACACCGGGGAGCTGTTTTTT.

This clonotype showed up just a few times. The chain combines TRBV11-2 with TRBJ1-1; D uncertain. Trimming stripped 1 base from V and 9 bases from J, with 12 bases between. CDR1 and CDR2 from the germline V gene are SGHAT and FQNNGV. The CDR3 runs to 13 residues. This CDR3 reads CASSLGWRQQAFF. DNA for the CDR3: TGTGCCAGCAGCTTAGGTTGGAGGCAGCAAGCTTTCTTT.

The sample holds a few counts of this clonotype. V usage is TRBV30 and J usage is TRBJ2-7; D may correspond to TRBD1 or TRBD2 (5 bases each). Germline V gene data show CDR1 as GTSNPN and CDR2 as SVGIG (reference sequence). V shed 0 bases and J shed 6 bases, with 18 bases lying between them. The CDR3 extends over 15 amino acids. CDR3 protein: CAWSVAAGLKSEQYF. CDR3 DNA sequence: TGTGCCTGGAGTGTAGCGGCAGGGTTAAAGAGCGAGCAGTACTTC.

The chain joins TRBV11-2 to TRBJ2-1; TRBD2 aligns across 13 bases. This CDR3 has 13 amino acids. CDR1 is SGHAT, CDR2 FQNNGV, per germline. The junction had 7 bases not matched to a gene; V was cut back by 4 bases and J by 16 bases. For the CDR3, the DNA is TGTGCCAGCAGCTCGGGACTAGCGGGAATCGGCTTCTTC. This translates into CASSSGLAGIGFF.

This clonotype was seen ten or more times. The gene calls are TRBV5-5 and TRBJ2-1; TRBD2 might be the D (5 bases). Germline CDR1 reads SGHKS; CDR2 reads YYEKEE (reference sequence). Trimming left V 0 bases short and J 0 bases short, with 13 bases between. The CDR3 contains 17 residues. The CDR3 nucleotides read TGTGCCAGCAGCTTGGTAGGTGGGCGGGCCTCCTACAATGAGCAGTTCTTC. Protein sequence: CASSLVGGRASYNEQFF. Looking up the rest from reference TRBV5-5 and TRBJ2-1 gives the full variable domain: DAGVTQSPTHLIKTRGQQVTLRCSPISGHKSVSWYQQVLGQGPQFIFQYYEKEERGRGNFPDRFSARQFPNYSSELNVNALLLGDSALYLCASSLVGGRASYNEQFFGPGTRLTVL.

This clonotype was picked up many times. Here the CDR3 reads CASSGGLGLAGGRTDTQYF. The CDR3 coding sequence is TGTGCCAGCAGCGGGGGACTGGGACTAGCGGGAGGACGCACAGATACGCAGTATTTT. The V call is TRBV9, the J call TRBJ2-3, with 15 positions matching TRBD2. Germline V gives CDR1 SGDLS, CDR2 YYNGEE. The ends lost 3 bases at V and 1 base at J; junction bases unmatched: 9. This CDR3 is built from 19 residues.

This clonotype was picked up many times. This chain links TRBV20-1 with TRBJ2-5, with TRBD2 matching over 8 bases. V lost 0 bases, J lost 4 bases, and 10 bases stayed unmatched. The length of the CDR3 is 16 residues. Germline V CDR1 and CDR2: DFQATT, SNEGSKA (reference sequence). CDR3 coding DNA: TGCAGTGCTAGAGAATCCGGGAGGGCGTTTGGAGAGACCCAGTACTTC. This encodes CSARESGRAFGETQYF.

This clonotype was detected a few times. The chain links TRBV27 to TRBJ2-1; 8 nucleotides align to TRBD1. The length of the CDR3 is 16 residues. Trimming cost V 5 bases and J 7 bases; bases outside gene matches: 13. CDR1 and CDR2 from the germline V gene are MNHEY and SMNVEV (reference sequence). The CDR3 DNA reads as TGTGCCAGCAGTAAACCGGGACAGGCCACAAAGAATGAGCAGTTCTTC. Protein product: CASSKPGQATKNEQFF.